This T cell receptor beta chain was sequenced during a study of regulatory T cells in long-lasting Graves disease. This clonotype was counted ten times or more. As to time point: newly diagnosed GD, antithyroid drugs for less than 3 months. Scientists built the TCR library using RNA that was extracted from PBMCs. Peripheral blood, at 7.5 to 9 milliliters, went into EDTA tubes. CDR3-region Arm-PCR and iRepertoire HTBI primers produced the TCR beta libraries. MiXCR, run by TCRdb on the multiplex PCR reads, gives a single entry per CDR3 protein. The sample yields 250,000 to 300,000 distinct CDR3 sequences, around a sixth seen once. The CDR3 is 14 residues long. V shed 6 bases and J shed 1 base, with 12 bases lying between them. The sample was also linked to a second study, of T cells in Graves' hyperthyroidism and ophthalmopathy. That work contributes: Most clonotypes that expanded in the thyroid above 0.001 also showed up in blood.

This sample comprised peripheral blood mononuclear cells (PBMCs), obtained at new diagnosis, from a patient treated with antithyroid drugs. J is TRBJ1-1 and V is TRBV12-3 or TRBV12-4; D remains unclear. This TCR was recovered from a woman in her twenties or thirties with Graves disease. The CDR3 nucleotides read TGTGCCAGCAGCCTCGGACCCAAGAACACTGAAGCTTTCTTT. Protein: CASSLGPKNTEAFF.